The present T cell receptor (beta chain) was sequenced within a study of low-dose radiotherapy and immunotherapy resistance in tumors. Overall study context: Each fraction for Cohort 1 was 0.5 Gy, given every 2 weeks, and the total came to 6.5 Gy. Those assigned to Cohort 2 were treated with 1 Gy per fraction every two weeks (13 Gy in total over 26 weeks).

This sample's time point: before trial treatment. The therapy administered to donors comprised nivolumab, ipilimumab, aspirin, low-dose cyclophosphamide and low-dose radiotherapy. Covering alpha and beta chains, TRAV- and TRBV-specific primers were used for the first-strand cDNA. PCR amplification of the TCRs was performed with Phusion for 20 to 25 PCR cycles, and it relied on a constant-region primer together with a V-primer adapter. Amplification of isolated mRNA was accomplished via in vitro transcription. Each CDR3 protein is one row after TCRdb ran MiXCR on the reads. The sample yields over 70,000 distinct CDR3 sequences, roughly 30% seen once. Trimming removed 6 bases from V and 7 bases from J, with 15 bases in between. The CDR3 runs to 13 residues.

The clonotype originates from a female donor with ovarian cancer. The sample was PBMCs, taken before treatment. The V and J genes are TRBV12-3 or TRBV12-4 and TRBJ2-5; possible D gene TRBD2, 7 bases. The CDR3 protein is CASRTSGEGTQYF. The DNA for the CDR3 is TGTGCCAGCAGGACCTCAGGGGAGGGGACCCAGTACTTC.